Presented here are 21 T cell receptor beta chains from one specimen sequenced in a study of shared clonotypes between healthy human individuals. Naive-designated CD8 cells lacked CD45RO, were positively enriched for CCR7, and omitted terminally differentiated effector memory CD45RA+ cells. TCRdb keeps only in-frame clones here, not all; method: immunoSEQ multiplex PCR. This table holds a few hundred thousand clones, roughly 95% found once. The sequenced sample consisted of naive CD8+ T cells sorted from blood. The receptors were gathered from a woman under 40 in good health.

The V gene is TRBV11-2, the J gene TRBJ2-2, with D perhaps TRBD1 (6 bases). The germline V gene has CDR1 SGHAT and CDR2 FQNNGV. Between the trimmed V and J ends, which lost 8 bases and 4 bases, there was a span of 17 bases. CDR3 length: 15 residues. The CDR3 loop is CASLHRARSTGELFF. The CDR3 nucleotides are TGTGCCAGCCTGCACAGGGCTCGATCCACCGGGGAGCTGTTTTTT. The full variable domain, in which reference TRBV11-2 and TRBJ2-2 provide the parts outside the CDR3, is EAGVAQSPRYKIIEKRQSVAFWCNPISGHATLYWYQQILGQGPKLLIQFQNNGVVDDSQLPKDRFSAERLKGVDSTLKIQPAKLEDSAVYLCASLHRARSTGELFFGEGSRLTVL.

Notes on this clone: The same CDR3 can be traced to other DNA sequences in this sample. This chain links TRBV27 with TRBJ2-7; D tentatively reads TRBD1 or TRBD2 (5 bases each). The germline V and J ends were trimmed by 6 bases and 3 bases, with 12 bases remaining between them. The germline CDR1 and CDR2 sequences are MNHEY and SMNVEV (reference sequence). This CDR3 has 13 amino acids. The chain's CDR3 is CASRPGTGYEQYF. The CDR3 nucleotides read TGTGCCAGCAGGCCGGGGACCGGCTACGAGCAGTACTTC.

This rearrangement joins TRBV5-1 to TRBJ2-1; 12 bases agree with TRBD2. V lost 1 base and J lost 3; bases outside the gene matches: 5. The V gene's germline CDR1 is SGHRS and CDR2 YFSETQ. This CDR3 contains 17 residues. Here the CDR3 DNA reads TGCGCCAGCAGCTTGCAGGGACTAGCGGGCCGCTACAATGAGCAGTTCTTC. It translates to CASSLQGLAGRYNEQFF. The whole variable domain, filled in from reference TRBV5-1 and TRBJ2-1, reads KAGVTQTPRYLIKTRGQQVTLSCSPISGHRSVSWYQQTPGQGLQFLFEYFSETQRNKGNFPGRFSGRQFSNSRSEMNVSTLELGDSALYLCASSLQGLAGRYNEQFFGPGTRLTVL.

The rearrangement uses TRBV4-1 and TRBJ2-1; 7 nucleotides agree with TRBD2. Trimming took 8 bases from V and 2 from J; bases not matched to a gene: 6. The V gene's germline CDR1 is MGHRA and CDR2 YSYEKL. This CDR3 has 14 amino acids. CDR3 nucleotide sequence: TGCGCCAGCTCCCCTAGCGGAACCTACAATGAGCAGTTCTTC. Translated: CASSPSGTYNEQFF.

As regards this clone: Other DNA variants within this sample encode the same CDR3. The rearrangement joins TRBV28 to TRBJ2-5, with 9 bases aligning to TRBD1. The trim removed 5 bases at V and 5 bases at J, leaving 12 bases unmatched. This CDR3 has 16 amino acids. Germline V gives CDR1 MDHEN, CDR2 SYDVKM. CDR3 coding DNA: TGTGCCAGCAGTCTTGTCCACAGGGGGCGTGGGGAGACCCAGTACTTC. This encodes CASSLVHRGRGETQYF.

V is TRBV7-9 and J is TRBJ2-5; D is uncertain. CDR3 length: 17 residues. Trimming removed 5 bases at V and 3 bases at J, with 22 bases between. CDR1 and CDR2 from the germline V gene are SEHNR and FQNEAQ (reference sequence). The CDR3 nucleotides read TGTGCCAGCAGCCCCCCGACTCGTCATGCAGGAAAAGAGACCCAGTACTTC. Its translation is CASSPPTRHAGKETQYF.

This clone appeared a single time. V and J are TRBV9 and TRBJ2-5; the match to TRBD1 covers 10 bases. CDR3 length: 15 residues. V dropped 3 bases and J dropped 5; count of bases not matched to a gene: 7. Germline CDR1 SGDLS, CDR2 YYNGEE. The CDR3 loop is CASSADRGLEETQYF. CDR3 in DNA: TGTGCCAGCAGCGCAGACAGGGGGCTAGAGGAGACCCAGTACTTC.

The rearrangement joins TRBV6-4 to TRBJ1-1; possibly TRBD1 for D (6 bases). Per the germline V gene, CDR1 is MRHNA and CDR2 is SNTAGT. The CDR3 extends over 13 amino acids. Trimming took 3 bases from V and 3 from J, leaving 8 bases between them. CDR3 coding DNA: TGTGCCAGCAGTGAAAGGACAGACACTGAAGCTTTCTTT. Translation: CASSERTDTEAFF.

The chain links TRBV28 to TRBJ1-2, with TRBD1 matching over 7 bases. Trimming removed 6 bases from V and 1 base from J; junction bases left unmatched: 11. The length of the CDR3 is 16 residues. Germline loops: CDR1 MDHEN, CDR2 SYDVKM. This CDR3 is CASSPAPTGDNYGYTF. CDR3 nucleotide sequence: TGTGCCAGCAGCCCAGCCCCCACAGGGGATAACTATGGCTACACCTTC.

The J gene is TRBJ2-5, the V gene TRBV6-6; 8 bases align to TRBD2. The CDR3 has 13 residues. The V and J ends lost 6 bases and 4 bases, in that order; junction bases with no gene match: 4. Germline CDR1 MNHNY, CDR2 SVGAGI (reference sequence). The CDR3 here is CASRGLAPETQYF. The CDR3 DNA follows: TGTGCCAGCAGAGGACTAGCCCCAGAGACCCAGTACTTC.

The rearrangement joins TRBV5-1 to TRBJ2-1; TRBD1 aligns across 11 bases. Germline V CDR1 and CDR2: SGHRS, YFSETQ. There are 14 residues in the CDR3. V trimming: 2 bases; J trimming: 8 bases; junction bases outside the gene matches: 3. In DNA, the CDR3 is TGCGCCAGCAGCTTATGGACAGGGGGCGATGAGCAGTTCTTC. Translation: CASSLWTGGDEQFF. Complete variable domain (other parts from reference TRBV5-1 and TRBJ2-1): KAGVTQTPRYLIKTRGQQVTLSCSPISGHRSVSWYQQTPGQGLQFLFEYFSETQRNKGNFPGRFSGRQFSNSRSEMNVSTLELGDSALYLCASSLWTGGDEQFFGPGTRLTVL.

V usage is TRBV27 and J usage is TRBJ2-7; D perhaps matches TRBD1 (6 bases). V was clipped by 2 bases and J by 4 bases, with 15 bases between them. This CDR3 is built from 15 residues. Germline V gene lookup returns CDR1 MNHEY and CDR2 SMNVEV (reference sequence). This chain's CDR3 is CASSLRAGDIYEQYF. DNA for the CDR3: TGTGCCAGCAGTTTAAGGGCAGGGGACATTTACGAGCAGTACTTC.

CDR3 amino acids: CASSFSIYLPYGYTF. CDR3 DNA: TGTGCCAGCAGTTTTAGCATCTATCTCCCCTATGGCTACACCTTC. This chain joins TRBV27 and TRBJ1-2; D uncertain. Trimming shortened V by 3 bases and J by 4 bases, and 15 bases separated the two germline ends. Germline V CDR1 and CDR2: MNHEY, SMNVEV (reference sequence). CDR3 length: 15 residues.

The chain joins TRBV27 to TRBJ2-1, with D possibly called TRBD1 or TRBD2 (5 bases each). Between the trimmed V and J ends, which lost 3 bases and 4 bases, there was a span of 10 bases. This CDR3 is built from 14 residues. From germline, CDR1 is MNHEY and CDR2 SMNVEV (reference sequence). The CDR3 is CASSFGTSYNEQFF. In nucleotides, the CDR3 is TGTGCCAGCAGTTTCGGGACCTCTTACAATGAGCAGTTCTTC.

The chain joins TRBV19 to TRBJ1-5; the D is unclear. The germline V gene encodes CDR1 LNHDA and CDR2 SQIVND (reference sequence). Deletions cut 7 bases from V and 0 bases from J, with 10 bases between. CDR3 length: 14 residues. The CDR3 is CASKHGVSNQPQHF. The CDR3 DNA reads as TGTGCCAGTAAGCACGGAGTTAGCAATCAGCCCCAGCATTTT.

The V call is TRBV5-5, the J call TRBJ1-5, with 7 bases fitting TRBD1. Trimming at V came to 5 bases and at J to 2 bases, leaving 7 bases not matched to a gene. CDR1 and CDR2 (germline): SGHKS, YYEKEE (reference sequence). CDR3 length: 15 residues. The CDR3: CASRPTGNGNQPQHF. CDR3 sequence (DNA): TGTGCCAGCAGACCGACAGGGAATGGCAATCAGCCCCAGCATTTT.

The chain couples TRBV6-5 to TRBJ2-2, with D hard to call. CDR1 and CDR2 (germline): MNHEY, SVGAGI. The CDR3 is made up of 13 amino acids. Between the trimmed V and J ends, which lost 6 bases and 5 bases, there was a span of 10 bases. The CDR3 is CASRPGSTGELFF. For the CDR3, the DNA is TGTGCCAGCAGACCCGGTTCTACCGGGGAGCTGTTTTTT.

V and J are TRBV19 and TRBJ1-1; 8 bases are a match to TRBD1. CDR1 and CDR2 from the germline V gene are LNHDA and SQIVND (reference sequence). The J segment lost 0 bases and the V segment lost 3 bases, leaving 3 bases of the junction unmatched. There are 15 residues in the CDR3. This chain's CDR3 is CASSILGQVNTEAFF. CDR3 DNA: TGTGCCAGTAGTATCCTGGGACAGGTGAACACTGAAGCTTTCTTT. The variable domain in full, completed from reference TRBV19 and TRBJ1-1, reads DGGITQSPKYLFRKEGQNVTLSCEQNLNHDAMYWYRQDPGQGLRLIYYSQIVNDFQKGDIAEGYSVSREKKESFPLTVTSAQKNPTAFYLCASSILGQVNTEAFFGQGTRLTVV.

The J gene is TRBJ2-1, the V gene TRBV7-9; D gene unclear. Germline V gives CDR1 SEHNR, CDR2 FQNEAQ (reference sequence). V lost 4 bases, J lost 6 bases, and 4 bases lay in between. This CDR3 is built from 11 residues. In DNA, the CDR3 is TGTGCCAGCAGCTCCATCAATGAGCAGTTCTTC. Amino acids: CASSSINEQFF. The full variable domain, rest sourced from reference TRBV7-9 and TRBJ2-1, is DTGVSQNPRHKITKRGQNVTFRCDPISEHNRLYWYRQTLGQGPEFLTYFQNEAQLEKSRLLSDRFSAERPKGSFSTLEIQRTEQGDSAMYLCASSSINEQFFGPGTRLTVL.

The chain uses TRBV28 and TRBJ2-5; 10 bases map to TRBD2. CDR1 and CDR2 (germline): MDHEN, SYDVKM. The V gene end was trimmed by 1 base and the J gene end by 5 bases; junction bases not matched to a gene: 4. This CDR3 contains 15 residues. CDR3 sequence reads: CASSLSSGSLETQYF. The CDR3 DNA reads as TGTGCCAGCAGTTTATCTAGCGGGAGTCTGGAGACCCAGTACTTC.

This chain uses TRBV27 with TRBJ2-7, with D possibly TRBD2 on 6 matching bases. The CDR3 is made up of 13 amino acids. V dropped 10 bases and J dropped 6 bases, with 19 bases sitting between them. CDR1 is MNHEY, CDR2 SMNVEV, per germline (reference sequence). This CDR3 reads CANPGTRESEQYF. CDR3 in DNA: TGTGCCAATCCCGGGACCCGGGAGTCCGAGCAGTACTTC.